This TCR beta chain was recorded in a study of identifying expanded T cells in peripheral blood. Study-wide findings and caveats: About 1.2 clones differed between technical replicates, versus approximately 17 and 20 over time.

Sequenced by immunoSEQ multiplex PCR; TCRdb stores in-frame clones only, minus some. Among over 85,000 clones, about 91% were seen once, and the ten largest hold around an eighth. A word on this clone: Its antigen remains unknown.

This TCR came from a person aged 18 to 75 in good health. Sequenced material: blood.

CDR3 in amino acids: CASSRGGLSSTDTQYF. The CDR3 DNA is TGCGCCAGCAGCAGGGGCGGGCTTTCTAGCACAGATACGCAGTATTTT. The J gene is TRBJ2-3, the V gene TRBV5-1; D might be TRBD1 or TRBD2, each matching 5 bases. This CDR3 comprises 16 residues. Trimming left V 4 bases short and J 0 bases short, with 15 bases between. Germline V gene data show CDR1 as SGHRS and CDR2 as YFSETQ. Drawing the rest from reference TRBV5-1 and TRBJ2-3, the complete variable domain is KAGVTQTPRYLIKTRGQQVTLSCSPISGHRSVSWYQQTPGQGLQFLFEYFSETQRNKGNFPGRFSGRQFSNSRSEMNVSTLELGDSALYLCASSRGGLSSTDTQYFGPGTRLTVL.